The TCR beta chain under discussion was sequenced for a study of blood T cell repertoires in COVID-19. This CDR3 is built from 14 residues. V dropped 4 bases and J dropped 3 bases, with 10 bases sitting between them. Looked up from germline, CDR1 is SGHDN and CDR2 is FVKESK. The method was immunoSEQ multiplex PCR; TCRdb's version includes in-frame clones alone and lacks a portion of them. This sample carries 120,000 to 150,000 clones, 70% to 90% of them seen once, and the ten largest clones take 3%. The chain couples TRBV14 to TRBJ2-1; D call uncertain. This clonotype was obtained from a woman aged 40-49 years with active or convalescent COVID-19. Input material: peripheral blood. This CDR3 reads CASSRLESYNEQFF. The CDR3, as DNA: TGTGCCAGCAGCCGCCTAGAAAGCTACAATGAGCAGTTCTTC.